The 19 T cell receptor beta chains listed next were all sequenced from one sample in a study of shared clonotypes between healthy human individuals. Here immunoSEQ multiplex PCR was the method, and the copy in TCRdb shows in-frame clones only, minus some. The data hold 2.5 million or so clones, with around nine tenths observed a single time. Sequencing was done on a sample of naive CD4+ T cells sorted from blood. This sample's subset: CD45RA+ positively selected. These receptors were obtained from a man between 18 and 35 years old in good health.

This chain joins TRBV2 and TRBJ1-5; 7 bases agree with TRBD1. This CDR3 has 16 residues. The germline gives CDR1 SNHLY, CDR2 FYNNEI. The V segment lost 0 bases and the J segment 2 bases; nucleotides outside the gene matches: 4. In nucleotides, the CDR3 is TGTGCCAGCAGTGAAGCCGACAGGGCCGGCAATCAGCCCCAGCATTTT. Its translation: CASSEADRAGNQPQHF.

This clone was picked up one time. The CDR3 reads CASSLGGRDEAFF. CDR3 DNA sequence: TGTGCCAGCAGCTTAGGGGGGAGGGATGAAGCTTTCTTT. The chain employs TRBV11-2 and TRBJ1-1; D is perhaps TRBD1 (5 bases). CDR1 is SGHAT, CDR2 FQNNGV, per germline. The CDR3 consists of 13 residues. With 1 base removed from V and 7 bases from J, the gap between germline ends came to 10 bases. Supplemented by reference TRBV11-2 and TRBJ1-1, the full variable domain reads EAGVAQSPRYKIIEKRQSVAFWCNPISGHATLYWYQQILGQGPKLLIQFQNNGVVDDSQLPKDRFSAERLKGVDSTLKIQPAKLEDSAVYLCASSLGGRDEAFFGQGTRLTVV.

The V call is TRBV21-1, the J call TRBJ2-3; the table names TRBD2, a call not compared with the DNA. TRBV21-1 is a documented pseudogene. The CDR3 contains 17 residues. The CDR3 sequence is CASSKTGTSGRADTQYF. The CDR3 DNA sequence: TGTGCCAGCAGCAAGACTGGCACTAGCGGGAGAGCAGATACGCAGTATTTT.

V gene TRBV6-5 combines with J gene TRBJ1-3; D may be TRBD1 (5 bases). Germline assignment: CDR1 MNHEY and CDR2 SVGAGI. Trimming stripped 6 bases from V and 0 bases from J, with 12 bases between. The CDR3 loop spans 15 amino acids. Here the CDR3 reads CASSPGTDSGNTIYF. In DNA form, the CDR3 reads TGTGCCAGCAGCCCCGGGACGGACTCTGGAAACACCATATATTTT.

J is TRBJ2-2 and V is TRBV9, with D possibly matching TRBD2 (5 bases). Germline-derived CDR1 and CDR2 are SGDLS and YYNGEE. V lost 0 bases and J 7 bases, leaving 16 bases between the germline ends. The CDR3 runs 16 residues. This chain's CDR3 is CASSVDLAAVGGELFF. The CDR3 nucleotides read TGTGCCAGCAGCGTAGACTTGGCAGCGGTGGGCGGGGAGCTGTTTTTT. Full variable domain (outside the CDR3, taken from reference TRBV9 and TRBJ2-2): DSGVTQTPKHLITATGQRVTLRCSPRSGDLSVYWYQQSLDQGLQFLIQYYNGEERAKGNILERFSAQQFPDLHSELNLSSLELGDSALYFCASSVDLAAVGGELFFGEGSRLTVL.

The rearrangement joins TRBV28 to TRBJ1-2; no clear D gene. The CDR3 is 11 amino acids. From germline, CDR1 is MDHEN and CDR2 SYDVKM. Trimming left V 8 bases short and J 8 bases short, with 12 bases between. The CDR3 here is CASRKEVGYTF. The DNA of the CDR3 is TGTGCCAGCCGTAAAGAAGTGGGCTACACCTTC.

The chain is built from TRBV5-4 and TRBJ2-7; TRBD1 matches at 8 bases. The CDR3 has 15 residues. CDR1 is SGHNT and CDR2 is YYREEE in the germline V gene (reference sequence). V lost 4 bases, J lost 2 bases, and 8 bases stayed unmatched. The CDR3 DNA reads as TGTGCCAGCAGCCCGGCGGGACAGGTAACCTACGAGCAGTACTTC. The encoded protein is CASSPAGQVTYEQYF.

The gene calls are TRBV2 and TRBJ2-7; 7 bases match TRBD1. CDR3 length: 15 amino acids. From germline, CDR1 is SNHLY and CDR2 FYNNEI. V lost 4 bases, J lost 5 bases, and 11 bases stayed unmatched. DNA for the CDR3: TGTGCCAGCAGTGGGAACGGCAGGGGGTTTAACGAGCAGTACTTC. Translation gives CASSGNGRGFNEQYF.

As for this clone: Other nucleotide sequences from this sample produce the same CDR3. V and J are TRBV6-5 and TRBJ2-3, with D perhaps TRBD2 (5 bases). The V gene lost 5 bases and the J gene lost 6 bases, with 6 bases spanning the gap. Germline loops: CDR1 MNHEY, CDR2 SVGAGI. The CDR3 extends over 11 amino acids. The chain's CDR3 is CASSRGDTQYF. Written as DNA, the CDR3 is TGTGCCAGCAGTCGAGGGGATACGCAGTATTTT.

This clone was counted between two and nine times. This chain links TRBV5-1 with TRBJ1-1; weak D call: TRBD1 (6 bases). Germline values: CDR1 SGHRS, CDR2 YFSETQ. V gave up 4 bases and J gave up 4 bases, with 11 bases separating them. The CDR3 extends over 13 amino acids. The CDR3 region has the DNA TGCGCCAGCAGCAGGGACACCTCCACTGAAGCTTTCTTT. This sequence encodes CASSRDTSTEAFF.

J is TRBJ2-7 and V is TRBV4-1; TRBD2 matches at 7 bases. The CDR3 loop spans 16 amino acids. J was trimmed by 3 bases and V by 6 bases; bases with no gene match: 14. Germline CDR1 MGHRA, CDR2 YSYEKL. The CDR3 sequence is CASRLALGEGGYEQYF. The CDR3 coding sequence is TGCGCCAGCAGACTGGCGTTGGGGGAGGGAGGCTACGAGCAGTACTTC.

The gene calls are TRBV10-3 and TRBJ2-7; 9 nucleotides line up with TRBD2. J gave up 0 bases and V 2 bases, and 5 bases lay outside the gene matches. Looked up from germline, CDR1 is ENHRY and CDR2 is SYGVKD. This CDR3 has 16 amino acids. DNA for the CDR3: TGTGCCATCAGTGAGGCGACTAGCGGCAGCTCCTACGAGCAGTACTTC. This encodes CAISEATSGSSYEQYF.

This rearrangement joins TRBV30 to TRBJ2-6; D is possibly TRBD1 (6 bases). Trimming took off 3 bases at V and 2 bases at J, with 8 bases between the two ends. CDR1 and CDR2 from the germline V gene are GTSNPN and SVGIG (reference sequence). The CDR3 loop spans 14 amino acids. DNA for the CDR3: TGTGCCTGGAGACAGGGCCCTGGGGCCAACGTCCTGACTTTC. It codes for CAWRQGPGANVLTF.

The V gene is TRBV11-2, the J gene TRBJ2-3, with D perhaps TRBD1 or TRBD2 (5 bases each). CDR1 is SGHAT and CDR2 is FQNNGV in the germline V gene. Trimming pared 5 bases from V and 1 base from J, leaving 13 bases between. This CDR3 is 15 amino acids long. The CDR3: CASSPTEGRTDTQYF. The CDR3 DNA reads TGTGCCAGCAGCCCGACAGAGGGACGCACAGATACGCAGTATTTT.

As concerns this clone: Other DNA sequences in this specimen translate into the identical CDR3. V and J are TRBV20-1 and TRBJ2-1, with 10 bases aligning to TRBD1. The V gene end was trimmed by 6 bases and the J gene end by 8 bases; junction bases not matched to a gene: 1. The CDR3 covers 11 residues. Germline V gives CDR1 DFQATT, CDR2 SNEGSKA (reference sequence). Here the CDR3 reads CSAGTGDEQFF. In nucleotides, the CDR3 is TGCAGTGCCGGGACAGGGGATGAGCAGTTCTTC.

This clone came up once. J is TRBJ1-1 and V is TRBV5-3; no reliable D call. TRBV5-3 is flagged as an ORF with uncertain function. V lost 4 bases and J lost 4, with 14 bases in between. CDR3 length: 14 residues. The CDR3 nucleotides read TGTGCCAGAAGCGGACGGGAGTCGGCCACTGAAGCTTTCTTT. This gives the protein CARSGRESATEAFF.

The chain is built from TRBV7-2 and TRBJ2-1; 8 bases line up with TRBD2. CDR3 length: 14 amino acids. From germline, CDR1 is SGHTA and CDR2 FQGNSA. Trimming at V came to 5 bases and at J to 4 bases, leaving 4 bases not matched to a gene. The CDR3 spells CASSKTSVYNEQFF. CDR3 nucleotide sequence: TGTGCCAGCAGCAAGACTAGCGTGTACAATGAGCAGTTCTTC.

This rearrangement joins TRBV7-9 to TRBJ2-1; TRBD1 agrees at 7 bases. CDR1 and CDR2 (germline): SEHNR, FQNEAQ (reference sequence). Trimming cost V 1 base and J 0 bases; bases outside gene matches: 9. CDR3 length equals 18 residues. The CDR3 DNA is TGTGCCAGCAGCTTAGGTACAGGGGCAGGGAGCTCCTACAATGAGCAGTTCTTC. The encoded protein is CASSLGTGAGSSYNEQFF.

V is TRBV20-1 and J is TRBJ1-4; D call uncertain. Per germline, CDR1 DFQATT and CDR2 SNEGSKA (reference sequence). V was shortened by 5 bases and J by 8 bases, with 6 bases between the two germline ends. This CDR3 region has 10 residues. The CDR3 sequence is CSAFREKLFF. The CDR3 DNA reads as TGCAGTGCTTTCCGAGAAAAACTGTTTTTT.